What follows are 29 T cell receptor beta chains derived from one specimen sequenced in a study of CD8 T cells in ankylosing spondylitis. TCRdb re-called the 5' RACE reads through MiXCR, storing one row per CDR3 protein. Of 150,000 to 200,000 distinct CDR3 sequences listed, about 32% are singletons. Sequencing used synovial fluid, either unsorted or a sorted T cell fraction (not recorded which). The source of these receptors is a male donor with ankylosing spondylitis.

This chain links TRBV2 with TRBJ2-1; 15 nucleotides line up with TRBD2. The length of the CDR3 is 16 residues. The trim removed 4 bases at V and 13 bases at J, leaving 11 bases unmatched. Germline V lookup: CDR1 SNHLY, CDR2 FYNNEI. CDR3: CASSARTSGRATEQFF. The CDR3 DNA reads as TGTGCCAGCAGTGCCCGGACTAGCGGGAGGGCCACTGAACAGTTCTTC.

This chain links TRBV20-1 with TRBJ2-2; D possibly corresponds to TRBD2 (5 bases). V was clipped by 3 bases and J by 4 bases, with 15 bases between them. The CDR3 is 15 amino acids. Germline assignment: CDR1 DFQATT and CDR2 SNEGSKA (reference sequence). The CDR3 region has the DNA TGCAGTGCTAGTGAGGGATCGAAGAGCACCGGGGAGCTGTTTTTT. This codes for CSASEGSKSTGELFF.

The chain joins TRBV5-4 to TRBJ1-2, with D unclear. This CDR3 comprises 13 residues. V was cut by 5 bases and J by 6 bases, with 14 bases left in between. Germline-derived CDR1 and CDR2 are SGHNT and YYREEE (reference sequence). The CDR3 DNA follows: TGTGCCAGCAGAGCGGAACAGATCGATGGCTACACCTTC. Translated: CASRAEQIDGYTF.

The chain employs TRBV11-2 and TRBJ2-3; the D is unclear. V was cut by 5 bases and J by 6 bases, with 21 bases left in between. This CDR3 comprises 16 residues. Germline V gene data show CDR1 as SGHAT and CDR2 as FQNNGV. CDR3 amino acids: CASSPLNSVAVDTQYF. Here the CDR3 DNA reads TGTGCCAGCAGCCCACTTAACTCGGTGGCGGTGGATACGCAGTATTTT.

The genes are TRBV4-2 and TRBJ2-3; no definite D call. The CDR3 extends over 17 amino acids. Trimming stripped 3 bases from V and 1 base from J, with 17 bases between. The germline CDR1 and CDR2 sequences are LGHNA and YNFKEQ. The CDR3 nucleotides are TGTGCCAGCAGCCAGGGCGTGGGTAGCCTGGGCACAGATACGCAGTATTTT. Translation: CASSQGVGSLGTDTQYF.

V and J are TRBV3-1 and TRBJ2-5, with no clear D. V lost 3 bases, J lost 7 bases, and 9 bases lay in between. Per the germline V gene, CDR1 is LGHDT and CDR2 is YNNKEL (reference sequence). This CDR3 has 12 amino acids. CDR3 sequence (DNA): TGTGCCAGCAGCCATCTCGACGGGACCCAGTACTTC. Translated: CASSHLDGTQYF.

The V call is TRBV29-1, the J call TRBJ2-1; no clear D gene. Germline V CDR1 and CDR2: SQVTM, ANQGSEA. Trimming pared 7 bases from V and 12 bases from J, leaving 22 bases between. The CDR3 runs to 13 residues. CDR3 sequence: CSASGPQPVGQFF. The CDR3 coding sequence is TGCAGCGCGTCCGGGCCCCAGCCGGTTGGGCAGTTCTTC.

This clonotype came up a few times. This CDR3 reads CASRTSGTGELFF. The CDR3 region has the DNA TGTGCCAGCAGGACTAGCGGCACCGGGGAGCTGTTTTTT. The chain has TRBV12-3 or TRBV12-4 and TRBJ2-2, with 9 bases aligning to TRBD2. After removal of 6 bases from V and 4 bases from J, the junction contained 0 bases not matched to a gene. The CDR3 contains 13 residues.

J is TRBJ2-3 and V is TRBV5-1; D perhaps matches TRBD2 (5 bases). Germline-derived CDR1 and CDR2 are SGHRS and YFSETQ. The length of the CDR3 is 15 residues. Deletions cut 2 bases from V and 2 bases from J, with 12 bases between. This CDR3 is CASSLEADFTDTQYF. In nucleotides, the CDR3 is TGCGCCAGCAGCTTAGAGGCGGACTTCACAGATACGCAGTATTTT.

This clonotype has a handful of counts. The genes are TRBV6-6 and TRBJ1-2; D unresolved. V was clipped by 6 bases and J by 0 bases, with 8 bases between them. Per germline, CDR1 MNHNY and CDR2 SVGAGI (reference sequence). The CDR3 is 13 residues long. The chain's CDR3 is CASSSDPNYGYTF. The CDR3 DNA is TGTGCCAGCAGCTCCGACCCTAACTATGGCTACACCTTC.

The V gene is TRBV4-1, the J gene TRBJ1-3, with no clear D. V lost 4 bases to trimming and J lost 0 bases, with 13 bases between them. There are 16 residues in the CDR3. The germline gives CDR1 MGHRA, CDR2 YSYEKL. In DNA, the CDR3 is TGCGCCAGCAGCCCCCTCGGACGCAACTCTGGAAACACCATATATTTT. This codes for CASSPLGRNSGNTIYF.

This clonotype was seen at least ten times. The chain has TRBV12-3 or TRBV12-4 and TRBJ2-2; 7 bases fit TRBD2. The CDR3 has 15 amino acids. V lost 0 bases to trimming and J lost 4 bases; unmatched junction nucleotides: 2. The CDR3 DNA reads TGTGCCAGCAGTTTAGCGGGAGGGATCACCGGGGAGCTGTTTTTT. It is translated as CASSLAGGITGELFF.

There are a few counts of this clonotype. CDR3 protein: CASSPVATNYGYTF. The CDR3 bases are TGTGCCAGCAGCCCCGTGGCAACTAACTATGGCTACACCTTC. The gene calls are TRBV7-9 and TRBJ1-2; no clear D gene. The CDR3 length is 14 residues. Germline CDR1 and CDR2: SEHNR and FQNEAQ (reference sequence). Trimming left V 5 bases short and J 0 bases short, with 10 bases between.

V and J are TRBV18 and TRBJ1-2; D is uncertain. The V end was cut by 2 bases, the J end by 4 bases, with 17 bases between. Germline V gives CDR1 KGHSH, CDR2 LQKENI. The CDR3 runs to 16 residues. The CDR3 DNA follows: TGTGCCAGCTCACCATCGGGCGACCCCTCAAGCTATGGCTACACCTTC. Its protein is CASSPSGDPSSYGYTF.

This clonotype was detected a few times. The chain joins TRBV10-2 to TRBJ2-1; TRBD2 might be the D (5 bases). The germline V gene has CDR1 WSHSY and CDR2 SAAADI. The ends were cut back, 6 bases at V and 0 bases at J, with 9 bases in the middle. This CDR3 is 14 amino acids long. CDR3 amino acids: CASSRTSSYNEQFF. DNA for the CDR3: TGCGCCAGCAGCCGGACTTCCTCCTACAATGAGCAGTTCTTC.

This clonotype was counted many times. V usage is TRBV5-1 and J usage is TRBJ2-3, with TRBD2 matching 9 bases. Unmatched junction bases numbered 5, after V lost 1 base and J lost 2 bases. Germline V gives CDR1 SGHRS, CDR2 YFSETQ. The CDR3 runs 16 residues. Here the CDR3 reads CASSLTAGGPTDTQYF. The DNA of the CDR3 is TGCGCCAGCAGCTTGACGGCGGGAGGGCCCACAGATACGCAGTATTTT.

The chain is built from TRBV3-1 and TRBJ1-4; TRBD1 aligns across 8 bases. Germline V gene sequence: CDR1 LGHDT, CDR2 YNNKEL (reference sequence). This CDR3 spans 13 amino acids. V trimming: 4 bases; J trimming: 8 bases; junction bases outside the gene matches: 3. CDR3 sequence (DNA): TGTGCCAGCAGCCTCGGGACAGGAGAAAAACTGTTTTTT. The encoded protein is CASSLGTGEKLFF.

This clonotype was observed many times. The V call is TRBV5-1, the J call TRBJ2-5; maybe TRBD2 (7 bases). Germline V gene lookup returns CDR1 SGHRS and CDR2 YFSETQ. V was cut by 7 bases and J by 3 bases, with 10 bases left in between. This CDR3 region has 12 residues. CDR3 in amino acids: CASGEGEETQYF. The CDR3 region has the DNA TGCGCCAGCGGGGAGGGGGAAGAGACCCAGTACTTC.

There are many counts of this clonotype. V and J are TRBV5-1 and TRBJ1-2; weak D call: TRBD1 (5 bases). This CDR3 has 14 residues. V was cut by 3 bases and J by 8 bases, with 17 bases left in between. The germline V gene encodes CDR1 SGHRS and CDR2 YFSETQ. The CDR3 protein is CASSWAGEYDGYTF. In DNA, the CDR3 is TGCGCCAGCAGCTGGGCGGGGGAGTACGACGGCTACACCTTC. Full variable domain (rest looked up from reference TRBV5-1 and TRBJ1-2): KAGVTQTPRYLIKTRGQQVTLSCSPISGHRSVSWYQQTPGQGLQFLFEYFSETQRNKGNFPGRFSGRQFSNSRSEMNVSTLELGDSALYLCASSWAGEYDGYTFGSGTRLTVV.

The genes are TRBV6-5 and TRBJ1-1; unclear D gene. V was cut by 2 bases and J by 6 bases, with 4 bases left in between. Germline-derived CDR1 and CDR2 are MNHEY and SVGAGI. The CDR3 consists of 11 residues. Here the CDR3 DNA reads TGTGCCAGCAGTTACCACTCTGAAGCTTTCTTT. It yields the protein CASSYHSEAFF.

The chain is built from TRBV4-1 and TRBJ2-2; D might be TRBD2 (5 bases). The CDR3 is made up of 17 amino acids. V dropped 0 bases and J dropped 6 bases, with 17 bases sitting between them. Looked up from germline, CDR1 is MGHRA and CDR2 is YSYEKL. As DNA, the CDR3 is TGCGCCAGCAGCCAAGATCAGCGGCACTACACCGCCGGGGAGCTGTTTTTT. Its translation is CASSQDQRHYTAGELFF.

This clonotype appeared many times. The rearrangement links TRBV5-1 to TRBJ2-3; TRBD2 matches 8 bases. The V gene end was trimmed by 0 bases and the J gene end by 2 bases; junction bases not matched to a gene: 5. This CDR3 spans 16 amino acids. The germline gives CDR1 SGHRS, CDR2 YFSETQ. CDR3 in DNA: TGCGCCAGCAGCTTGGTTACGGGGGGGCCCACAGATACGCAGTATTTT. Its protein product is CASSLVTGGPTDTQYF. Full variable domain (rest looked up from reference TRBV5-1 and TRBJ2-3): KAGVTQTPRYLIKTRGQQVTLSCSPISGHRSVSWYQQTPGQGLQFLFEYFSETQRNKGNFPGRFSGRQFSNSRSEMNVSTLELGDSALYLCASSLVTGGPTDTQYFGPGTRLTVL.

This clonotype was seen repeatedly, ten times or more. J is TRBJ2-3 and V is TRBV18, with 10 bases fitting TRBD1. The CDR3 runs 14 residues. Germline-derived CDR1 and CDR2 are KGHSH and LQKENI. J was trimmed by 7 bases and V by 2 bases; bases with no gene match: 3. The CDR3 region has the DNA TGTGCCAGCTCACCAGGGACAGGGGAACATACGCAGTATTTT. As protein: CASSPGTGEHTQYF. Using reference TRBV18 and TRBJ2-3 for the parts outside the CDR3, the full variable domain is NAGVMQNPRHLVRRRGQEARLRCSPMKGHSHVYWYRQLPEEGLKFMVYLQKENIIDESGMPKERFSAEFPKEGPSILRIQQVVRGDSAAYFCASSPGTGEHTQYFGPGTRLTVL.

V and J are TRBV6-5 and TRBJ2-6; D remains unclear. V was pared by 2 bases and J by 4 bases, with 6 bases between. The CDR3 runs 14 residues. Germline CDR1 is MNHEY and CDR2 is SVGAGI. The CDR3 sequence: CASSYLPGANVLTF. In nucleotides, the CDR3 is TGTGCCAGCAGTTACCTGCCGGGGGCCAACGTCCTGACTTTC.

The CDR3 sequence is CSAIGPTDRGGNTIYF. Here the CDR3 DNA reads TGCAGTGCTATCGGCCCGACGGACAGGGGTGGAAACACCATATATTTT. This sequence joins TRBV20-1 and TRBJ1-3, with 9 bases lining up with TRBD1. The CDR3 covers 16 residues. Germline lookup yields CDR1 DFQATT and CDR2 SNEGSKA (reference sequence). The V and J ends lost 4 bases and 3 bases, in that order; junction bases with no gene match: 10.

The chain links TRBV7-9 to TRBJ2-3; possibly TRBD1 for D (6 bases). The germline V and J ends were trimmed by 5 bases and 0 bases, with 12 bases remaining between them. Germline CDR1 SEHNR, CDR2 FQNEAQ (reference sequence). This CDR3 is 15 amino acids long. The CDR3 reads CASSARGISTDTQYF. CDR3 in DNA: TGTGCCAGCAGCGCCAGGGGCATTAGCACAGATACGCAGTATTTT.

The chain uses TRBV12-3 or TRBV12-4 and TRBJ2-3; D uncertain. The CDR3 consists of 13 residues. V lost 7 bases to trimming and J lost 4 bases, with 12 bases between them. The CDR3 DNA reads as TGTGCCAGCACCAAACTGAATTCAGATACGCAGTATTTT. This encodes CASTKLNSDTQYF.

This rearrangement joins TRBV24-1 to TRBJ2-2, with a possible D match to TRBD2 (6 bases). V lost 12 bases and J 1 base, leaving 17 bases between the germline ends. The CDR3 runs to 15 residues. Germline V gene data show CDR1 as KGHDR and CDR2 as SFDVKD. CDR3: CASAEGVKNTGELFF. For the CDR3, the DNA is TGTGCCTCCGCGGAGGGAGTAAAGAACACCGGGGAGCTGTTTTTT.

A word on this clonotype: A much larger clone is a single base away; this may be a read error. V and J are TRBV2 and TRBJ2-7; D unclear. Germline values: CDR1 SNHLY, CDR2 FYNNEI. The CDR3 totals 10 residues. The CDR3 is CASRDYEQHF. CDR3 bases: TGTGCCAGCAGGGATTACGAGCAGCACTTC. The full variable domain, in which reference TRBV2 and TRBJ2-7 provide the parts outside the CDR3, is EPEVTQTPSHQVTQMGQEVILRCVPISNHLYFYWYRQILGQKVEFLVSFYNNEISEKSEIFDDQFSVERPDGSNFTLKIRSTKLEDSAMYFCASRDYEQHFGPGTRLTVT.